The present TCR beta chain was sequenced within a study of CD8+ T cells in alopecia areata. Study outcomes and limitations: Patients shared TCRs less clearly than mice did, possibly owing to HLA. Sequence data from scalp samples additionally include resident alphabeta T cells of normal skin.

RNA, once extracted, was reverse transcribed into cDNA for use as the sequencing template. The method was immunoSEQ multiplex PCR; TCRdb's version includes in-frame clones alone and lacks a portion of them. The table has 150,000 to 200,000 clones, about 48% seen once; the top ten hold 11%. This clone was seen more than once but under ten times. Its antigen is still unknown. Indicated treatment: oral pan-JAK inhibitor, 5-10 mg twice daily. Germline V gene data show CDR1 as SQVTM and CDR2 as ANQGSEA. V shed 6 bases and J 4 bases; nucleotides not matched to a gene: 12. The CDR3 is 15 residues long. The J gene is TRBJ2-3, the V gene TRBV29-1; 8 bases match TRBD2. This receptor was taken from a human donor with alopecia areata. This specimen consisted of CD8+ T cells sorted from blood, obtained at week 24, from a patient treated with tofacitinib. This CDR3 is CSVGPGGDFADTQYF. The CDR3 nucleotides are TGCAGCGTCGGACCGGGGGGGGATTTCGCAGATACGCAGTATTTT.